These 16 T cell receptor beta chains share one sample of origin, sequenced in a study of blood T cell repertoires in COVID-19. This table comes from immunoSEQ multiplex PCR, and its TCRdb copy is limited to in-frame clones, with some not included. The table records approximately 260,000 clones, around 88% of them present only once. The specimen sequenced was PBMCs or T cells enriched from blood (not recorded which). Receptors were obtained from a woman aged 40 to 50 with acute COVID-19.

The CDR3 DNA is TGTGCCAGCAGCGTAACTGCGGGGCGGGGGACCAATGAGCAGTTCTTC. Protein: CASSVTAGRGTNEQFF. This sequence joins TRBV9 and TRBJ2-1, with 7 bases lining up with TRBD2. This CDR3 has 16 residues. The J segment lost 6 bases and the V segment lost 1 base, leaving 10 bases of the junction unmatched. Per germline, CDR1 SGDLS and CDR2 YYNGEE.

This clone appeared once. The V and J genes are TRBV19 and TRBJ1-5, with 8 bases matching TRBD1. This CDR3 is built from 16 residues. Germline V gene data show CDR1 as LNHDA and CDR2 as SQIVND (reference sequence). V lost 3 bases, J lost 3 bases, and 7 bases stayed unmatched. The CDR3 nucleotides read TGTGCCAGTAGTATGGGACAGGCGTTACTCAATCAGCCCCAGCATTTT. Amino acids: CASSMGQALLNQPQHF.

V gene TRBV5-1 combines with J gene TRBJ2-3; D is uncertain. In germline, CDR1 is SGHRS, CDR2 YFSETQ. The CDR3 is 14 residues long. The V and J ends lost 4 bases and 4 bases respectively, with 13 bases between them. CDR3 loop: CASSVLSPPDTQYF. DNA of the CDR3: TGCGCCAGCAGCGTACTAAGCCCCCCAGATACGCAGTATTTT. The entire variable domain, with the rest obtained from reference TRBV5-1 and TRBJ2-3, is as follows: KAGVTQTPRYLIKTRGQQVTLSCSPISGHRSVSWYQQTPGQGLQFLFEYFSETQRNKGNFPGRFSGRQFSNSRSEMNVSTLELGDSALYLCASSVLSPPDTQYFGPGTRLTVL.

The genes are TRBV4-2 and TRBJ2-1, with TRBD2 matching over 10 bases. With 1 base clipped from V and 3 bases from J, the junction kept 12 bases outside the gene matches. The CDR3 covers 19 residues. Germline assignment: CDR1 LGHNA and CDR2 YNFKEQ. The DNA of the CDR3 is TGTGCCAGCAGCCAAGGGCCTACACCGGGACTAGCGTTCTACAATGAGCAGTTCTTC. Protein sequence: CASSQGPTPGLAFYNEQFF.

The chain uses TRBV28 and TRBJ1-4; D is unclear. The CDR3 loop spans 13 amino acids. The germline CDR1 and CDR2 sequences are MDHEN and SYDVKM. V was trimmed by 5 bases and J by 3 bases, leaving 7 bases between them. CDR3 bases: TGTGCCAGCAGTCCCCCGGCTAATGAAAAACTGTTTTTT. This sequence encodes CASSPPANEKLFF.

V and J are TRBV5-1 and TRBJ2-1, with D perhaps matching TRBD2 (5 bases). There are 15 residues in the CDR3. Per the germline V gene, CDR1 is SGHRS and CDR2 is YFSETQ. V was trimmed by 4 bases and J by 7 bases, leaving 18 bases between them. The CDR3, as DNA: TGCGCCAGCAGCCCCGGAGGAACGGTTAAGAATGAGCAGTTCTTC. Amino acid sequence: CASSPGGTVKNEQFF.

The genes are TRBV28 and TRBJ1-2; 7 nucleotides align to TRBD1. The CDR3 runs to 12 residues. J was trimmed by 8 bases and V by 5 bases; bases with no gene match: 5. Germline CDR1 MDHEN, CDR2 SYDVKM. The CDR3 DNA reads as TGTGCCAGCAGTGATCAGGGGGACGGCTACACCTTC. It codes for CASSDQGDGYTF.

The chain uses TRBV10-3 and TRBJ1-2, with 8 bases fitting TRBD1. Germline trimming cut 2 bases from V and 4 bases from J; bases unmatched to any gene: 9. CDR3 length equals 16 residues. The germline V gene encodes CDR1 ENHRY and CDR2 SYGVKD. CDR3: CAISERRGQGIYGYTF. CDR3 DNA: TGTGCCATCAGTGAGCGCAGGGGGCAAGGCATCTATGGCTACACCTTC.

CDR3 coding DNA: TGTGCCAGCTCCCCAAAAGTACAGGGTAGCACTGAAGCTTTCTTT. It specifies CASSPKVQGSTEAFF. This chain connects TRBV18 to TRBJ1-1; tentatively, D is TRBD1 (6 bases). V lost 6 bases to trimming and J lost 4 bases, with 18 bases between them. There are 15 residues in the CDR3. Germline V CDR1 and CDR2: KGHSH, LQKENI.

Only one count was recorded for this clone. J is TRBJ2-7 and V is TRBV19; D perhaps matches TRBD1 (6 bases). Between the trimmed V and J ends, which lost 5 bases and 6 bases, there was a span of 14 bases. The CDR3 spans 13 residues. Germline V gene lookup returns CDR1 LNHDA and CDR2 SQIVND (reference sequence). The CDR3 region has the DNA TGTGCCAGTAGTTCAACCCCAGGGGTCGAGCAGTACTTC. Residues: CASSSTPGVEQYF.

The V gene is TRBV15, the J gene TRBJ1-2; D is unclear. The V end was cut by 1 base, the J end by 5 bases, with 11 bases between. The germline V gene encodes CDR1 LNHNV and CDR2 YYDKDF (reference sequence). CDR3 length: 14 residues. This CDR3 is CATSRGRLEYGYTF. The CDR3 bases are TGTGCCACCAGCAGAGGCCGATTGGAGTATGGCTACACCTTC. The full variable domain, completed using reference TRBV15 and TRBJ1-2, is DAMVIQNPRYQVTQFGKPVTLSCSQTLNHNVMYWYQQKSSQAPKLLFHYYDKDFNNEADTPDNFQSRRPNTSFCFLDIRSPGLGDTAMYLCATSRGRLEYGYTFGSGTRLTVV.

The chain combines TRBV3-1 (or the pseudogene TRBV3-2) with TRBJ1-4, with 11 bases fitting TRBD1. V was pared by 2 bases and J by 7 bases, with 6 bases of the junction left unmatched. The germline CDR1 and CDR2 sequences are LGHDT and YNNKEL (reference sequence). The CDR3 runs to 16 residues. The CDR3 DNA follows: TGTGCCAGCAGCCAACTGGGGACAGGGGGTTTTGAAAAACTGTTTTTT. This gives the protein CASSQLGTGGFEKLFF.

A single count supports this clone. The CDR3 DNA reads as TGCAGCGCGGGGGCACAGGGAGCTGGAAACACCATATATTTT. Translation: CSAGAQGAGNTIYF. This chain connects TRBV29-1 to TRBJ1-3, with D possibly being TRBD1 (6 bases). Trimming shortened V by 7 bases and J by 2 bases, and 15 bases separated the two germline ends. This CDR3 is 14 amino acids long. Germline loops: CDR1 SQVTM, CDR2 ANQGSEA.

The chain links TRBV28 to TRBJ2-7; the match to TRBD2 covers 12 bases. The CDR3 runs to 17 residues. CDR1 is MDHEN, CDR2 SYDVKM, per germline. Unmatched junction bases numbered 13, after V lost 8 bases and J lost 2 bases. CDR3 sequence (DNA): TGTGCCAGCTTGGGGGCCTTACTAGCGGGAGGTACCTACGAGCAGTACTTC. This codes for CASLGALLAGGTYEQYF.

This clone has only a few counts. The chain's CDR3 is CASIMSWTQDGYTF. The CDR3, as DNA: TGTGCCAGCATTATGTCGTGGACACAGGATGGCTACACCTTC. The V and J genes are TRBV6-5 and TRBJ1-2; weak D call: TRBD1 (5 bases). Germline V lookup: CDR1 MNHEY, CDR2 SVGAGI. CDR3 size: 14 residues. V was clipped by 7 bases and J by 6 bases, with 18 bases between them.

This clone was seen at least ten times. The rearrangement links TRBV7-8 to TRBJ2-3; 10 bases line up with TRBD1. The J segment lost 4 bases and the V segment lost 5 bases, leaving 6 bases of the junction unmatched. The CDR3 loop spans 15 amino acids. CDR1 SGHVS and CDR2 FQNEAQ come from the germline V gene. The CDR3 reads CASSTGQGTPDTQYF. The CDR3 DNA sequence: TGTGCCAGCAGCACGGGACAGGGGACGCCAGATACGCAGTATTTT. The whole variable domain, remainder taken from reference TRBV7-8 and TRBJ2-3, is GAGVSQSPRYKVAKRGQDVALRCDPISGHVSLFWYQQALGQGPEFLTYFQNEAQLDKSGLPSDRFFAERPEGSVSTLKIQRTQQEDSAVYLCASSTGQGTPDTQYFGPGTRLTVL.